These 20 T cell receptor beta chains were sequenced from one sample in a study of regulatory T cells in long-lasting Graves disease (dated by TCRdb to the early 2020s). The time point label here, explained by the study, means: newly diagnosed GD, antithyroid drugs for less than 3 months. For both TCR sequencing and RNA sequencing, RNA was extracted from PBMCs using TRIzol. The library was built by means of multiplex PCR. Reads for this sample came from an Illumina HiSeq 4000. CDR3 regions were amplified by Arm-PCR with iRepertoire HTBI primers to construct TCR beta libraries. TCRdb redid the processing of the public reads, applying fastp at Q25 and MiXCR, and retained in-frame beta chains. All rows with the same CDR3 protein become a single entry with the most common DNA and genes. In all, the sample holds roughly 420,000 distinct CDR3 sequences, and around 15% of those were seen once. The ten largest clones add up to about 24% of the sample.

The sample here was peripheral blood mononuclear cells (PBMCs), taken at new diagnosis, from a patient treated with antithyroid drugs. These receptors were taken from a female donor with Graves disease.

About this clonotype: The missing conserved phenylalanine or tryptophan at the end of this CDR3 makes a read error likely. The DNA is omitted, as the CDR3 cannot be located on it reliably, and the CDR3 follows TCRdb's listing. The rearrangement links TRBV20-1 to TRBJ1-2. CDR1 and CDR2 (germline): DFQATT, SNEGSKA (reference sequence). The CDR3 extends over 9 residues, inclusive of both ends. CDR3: CSARDPGTS.

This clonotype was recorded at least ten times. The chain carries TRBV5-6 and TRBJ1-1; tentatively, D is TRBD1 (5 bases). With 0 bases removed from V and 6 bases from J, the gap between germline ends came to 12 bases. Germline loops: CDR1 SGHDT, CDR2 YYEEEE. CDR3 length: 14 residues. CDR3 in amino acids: CASSLDGGTAEAFF. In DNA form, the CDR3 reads TGTGCCAGCAGCTTGGACGGGGGGACTGCTGAAGCTTTCTTT.

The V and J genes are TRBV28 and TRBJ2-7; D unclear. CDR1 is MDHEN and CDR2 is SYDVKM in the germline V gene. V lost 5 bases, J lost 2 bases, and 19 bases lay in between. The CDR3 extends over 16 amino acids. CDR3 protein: CASSVPGAIRPYEQYF. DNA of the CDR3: TGTGCCAGCAGTGTACCGGGTGCCATAAGACCCTACGAGCAGTACTTC. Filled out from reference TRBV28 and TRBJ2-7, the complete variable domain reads DVKVTQSSRYLVKRTGEKVFLECVQDMDHENMFWYRQDPGLGLRLIYFSYDVKMKEKGDIPEGYSVSREKKERFSLILESASTNQTSMYLCASSVPGAIRPYEQYFGPGTRLTVT.

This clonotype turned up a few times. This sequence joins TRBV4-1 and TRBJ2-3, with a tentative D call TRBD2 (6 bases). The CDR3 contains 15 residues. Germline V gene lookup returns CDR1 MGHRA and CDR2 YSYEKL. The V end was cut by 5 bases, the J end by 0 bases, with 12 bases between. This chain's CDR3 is CASSYSSDSTDTQYF. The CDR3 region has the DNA TGCGCCAGCAGCTACTCTAGCGATAGCACAGATACGCAGTATTTT.

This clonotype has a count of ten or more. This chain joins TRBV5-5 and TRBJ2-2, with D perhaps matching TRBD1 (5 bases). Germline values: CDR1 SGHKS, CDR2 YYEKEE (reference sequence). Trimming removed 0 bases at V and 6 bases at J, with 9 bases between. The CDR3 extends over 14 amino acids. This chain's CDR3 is CASSLGRVPGELFF. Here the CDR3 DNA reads TGTGCCAGCAGCTTGGGCAGGGTCCCCGGGGAGCTGTTTTTT.

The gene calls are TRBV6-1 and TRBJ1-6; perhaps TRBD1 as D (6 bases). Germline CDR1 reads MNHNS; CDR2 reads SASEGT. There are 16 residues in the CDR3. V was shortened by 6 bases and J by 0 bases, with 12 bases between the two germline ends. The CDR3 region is CASSERGSSYNSPLHF. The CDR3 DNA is TGTGCCAGCAGCGAAAGGGGGAGCTCCTATAATTCACCCCTCCACTTT.

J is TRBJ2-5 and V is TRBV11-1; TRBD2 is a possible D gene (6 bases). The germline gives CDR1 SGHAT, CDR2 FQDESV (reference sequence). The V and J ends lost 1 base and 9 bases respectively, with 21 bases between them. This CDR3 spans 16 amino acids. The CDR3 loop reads CASSLEPRRGREAQYF. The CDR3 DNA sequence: TGTGCCAGCAGCTTAGAACCCCGACGGGGCAGGGAGGCCCAGTACTTC.

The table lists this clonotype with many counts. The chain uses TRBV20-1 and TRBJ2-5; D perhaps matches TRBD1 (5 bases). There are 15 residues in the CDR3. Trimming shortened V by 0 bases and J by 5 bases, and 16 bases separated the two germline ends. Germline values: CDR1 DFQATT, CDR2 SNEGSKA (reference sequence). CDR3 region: CSARDRRGLRETQYF. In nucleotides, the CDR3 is TGCAGTGCTAGAGATAGAAGGGGCTTGAGGGAGACCCAGTACTTC.

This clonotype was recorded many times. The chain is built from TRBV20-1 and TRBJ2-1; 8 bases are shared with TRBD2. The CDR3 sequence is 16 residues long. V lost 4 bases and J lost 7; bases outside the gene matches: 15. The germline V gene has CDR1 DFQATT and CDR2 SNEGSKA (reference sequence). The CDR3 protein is CSAKRGGSRSWNEQFF. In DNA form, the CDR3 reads TGCAGTGCTAAACGGGGGGGCTCTCGAAGTTGGAATGAGCAGTTCTTC.

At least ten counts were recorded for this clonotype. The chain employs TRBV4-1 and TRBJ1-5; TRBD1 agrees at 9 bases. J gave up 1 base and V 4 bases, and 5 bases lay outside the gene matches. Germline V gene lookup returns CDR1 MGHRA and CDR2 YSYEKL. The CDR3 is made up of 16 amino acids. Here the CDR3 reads CASSRGGQGSNQPQHF. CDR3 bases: TGCGCCAGCAGCCGAGGAGGACAGGGGAGCAATCAGCCCCAGCATTTT.

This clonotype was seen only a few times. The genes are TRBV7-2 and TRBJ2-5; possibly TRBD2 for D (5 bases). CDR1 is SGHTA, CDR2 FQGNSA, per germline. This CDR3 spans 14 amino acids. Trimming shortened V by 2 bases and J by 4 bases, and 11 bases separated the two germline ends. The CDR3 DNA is TGTGCCAGCAGCTTAATGTCTAGCACAGAGACCCAGTACTTC. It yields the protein CASSLMSSTETQYF.

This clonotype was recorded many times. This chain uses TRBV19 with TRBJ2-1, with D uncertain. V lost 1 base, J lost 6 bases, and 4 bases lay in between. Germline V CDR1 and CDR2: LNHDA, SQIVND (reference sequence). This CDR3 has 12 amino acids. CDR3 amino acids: CASSIGGNEQFF. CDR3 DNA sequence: TGTGCCAGTAGTATAGGGGGCAATGAGCAGTTCTTC.

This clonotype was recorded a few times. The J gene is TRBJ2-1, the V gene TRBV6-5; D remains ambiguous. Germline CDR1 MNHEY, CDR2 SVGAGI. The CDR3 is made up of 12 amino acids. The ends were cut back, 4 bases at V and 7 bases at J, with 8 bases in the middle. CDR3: CASSSRVNEQFF. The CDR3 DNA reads TGTGCCAGCAGTTCTAGGGTAAATGAGCAGTTCTTC.

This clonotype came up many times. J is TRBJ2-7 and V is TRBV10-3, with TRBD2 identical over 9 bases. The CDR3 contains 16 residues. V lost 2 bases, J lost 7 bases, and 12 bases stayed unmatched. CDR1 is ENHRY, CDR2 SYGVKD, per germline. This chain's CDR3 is CAISEQASGTGGEQYF. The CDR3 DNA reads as TGTGCCATCAGTGAGCAGGCTAGCGGGACCGGGGGGGAGCAGTACTTC.

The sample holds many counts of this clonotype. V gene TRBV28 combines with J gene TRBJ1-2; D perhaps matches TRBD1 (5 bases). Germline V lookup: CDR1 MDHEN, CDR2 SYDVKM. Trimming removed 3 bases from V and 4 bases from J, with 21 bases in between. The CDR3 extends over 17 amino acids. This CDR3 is CASSFRDQGFLPYGYTF. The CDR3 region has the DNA TGTGCCAGCAGTTTTAGGGACCAAGGGTTCCTTCCCTATGGCTACACCTTC.

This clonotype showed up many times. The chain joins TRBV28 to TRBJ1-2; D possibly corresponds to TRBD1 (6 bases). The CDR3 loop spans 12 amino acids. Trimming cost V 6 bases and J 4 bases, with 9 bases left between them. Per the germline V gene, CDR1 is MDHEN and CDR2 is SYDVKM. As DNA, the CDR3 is TGTGCCAGCAGCTGGACAGTCTATGGCTACACCTTC. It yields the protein CASSWTVYGYTF.

For the CDR3, the DNA is TGTGCCAGCAGCGTAGTATCTAGCGGGAGTGGTGAGCAGTTCTTC. Translation gives CASSVVSSGSGEQFF. V is TRBV9 and J is TRBJ2-1; 10 bases fit TRBD2. The CDR3 runs to 15 residues. From germline, CDR1 is SGDLS and CDR2 YYNGEE. V lost 0 bases and J lost 9; bases outside the gene matches: 6. Supplemented by reference TRBV9 and TRBJ2-1, the full variable domain reads DSGVTQTPKHLITATGQRVTLRCSPRSGDLSVYWYQQSLDQGLQFLIQYYNGEERAKGNILERFSAQQFPDLHSELNLSSLELGDSALYFCASSVVSSGSGEQFFGPGTRLTVL.

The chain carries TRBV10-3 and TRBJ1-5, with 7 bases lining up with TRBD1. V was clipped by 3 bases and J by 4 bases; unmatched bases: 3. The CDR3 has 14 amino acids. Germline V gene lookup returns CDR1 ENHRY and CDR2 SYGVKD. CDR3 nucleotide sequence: TGTGCCATCAGTGACCCGACAGGGAATCAGCCCCAGCATTTT. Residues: CAISDPTGNQPQHF.

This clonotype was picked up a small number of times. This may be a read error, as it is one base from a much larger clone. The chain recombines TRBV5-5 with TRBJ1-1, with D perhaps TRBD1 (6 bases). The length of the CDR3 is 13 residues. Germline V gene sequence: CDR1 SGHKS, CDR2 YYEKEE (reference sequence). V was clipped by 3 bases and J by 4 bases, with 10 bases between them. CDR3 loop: CASSCRGPTEAFF. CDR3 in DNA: TGTGCCAGCAGCTGTCGGGGGCCCACTGAAGCTTTCTTT.

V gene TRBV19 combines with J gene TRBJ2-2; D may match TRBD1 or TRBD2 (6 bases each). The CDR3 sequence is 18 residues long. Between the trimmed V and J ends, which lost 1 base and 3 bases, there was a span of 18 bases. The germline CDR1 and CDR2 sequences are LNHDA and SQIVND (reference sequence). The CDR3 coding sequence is TGTGCCAGTAGTATAGTTGGGGGGCCCTTTATGTACACCGGGGAGCTGTTTTTT. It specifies CASSIVGGPFMYTGELFF.